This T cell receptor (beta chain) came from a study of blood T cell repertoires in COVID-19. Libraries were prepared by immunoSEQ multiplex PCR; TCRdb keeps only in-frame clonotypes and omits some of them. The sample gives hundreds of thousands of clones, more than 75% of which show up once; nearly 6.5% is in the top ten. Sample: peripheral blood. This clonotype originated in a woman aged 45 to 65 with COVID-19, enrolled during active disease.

The CDR3 DNA sequence: TGTGCCAGCAGCGTTCAATTCCGAGGGTGGACCACGACAACTAATGAAAAACTGTTTTTT. This translates into CASSVQFRGWTTTTNEKLFF. This chain uses TRBV21-1 with TRBJ1-4. TRBV21-1 corresponds to a pseudogene. The CDR3 is made up of 20 amino acids.